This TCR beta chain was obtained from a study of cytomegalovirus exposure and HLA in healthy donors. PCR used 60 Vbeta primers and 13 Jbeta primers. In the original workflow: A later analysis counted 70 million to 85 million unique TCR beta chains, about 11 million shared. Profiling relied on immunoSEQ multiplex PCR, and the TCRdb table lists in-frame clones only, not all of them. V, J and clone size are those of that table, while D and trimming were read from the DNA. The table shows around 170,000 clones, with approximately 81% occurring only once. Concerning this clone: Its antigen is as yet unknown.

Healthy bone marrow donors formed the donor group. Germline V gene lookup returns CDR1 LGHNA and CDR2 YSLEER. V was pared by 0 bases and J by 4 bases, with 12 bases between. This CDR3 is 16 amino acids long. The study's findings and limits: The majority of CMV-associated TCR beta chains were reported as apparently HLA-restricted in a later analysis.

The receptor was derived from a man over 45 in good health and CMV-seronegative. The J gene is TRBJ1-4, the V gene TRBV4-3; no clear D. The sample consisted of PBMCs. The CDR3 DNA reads TGCGCCAGCAGCCAAGAGCGGCATCGTGGTAATGAAAAACTGTTTTTT. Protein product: CASSQERHRGNEKLFF.